This T cell receptor beta chain was documented in a study of technical replicates of blood from a few donors. Germline V lookup: CDR1 LNHDA, CDR2 SQIVND (reference sequence). Trimming at V came to 7 bases and at J to 5 bases, leaving 11 bases not matched to a gene. The CDR3 runs to 16 residues. TCRdb keeps only in-frame clones here, not all; method: immunoSEQ multiplex PCR. The data show about 75,000 clones, 91% seen once. The TCR sequence derives from a human donor in good health. Some clones in this sample may be carry-over from other donors' samples. The rearrangement uses TRBV19 and TRBJ2-2, with 9 bases lining up with TRBD2. What was sequenced was T cells isolated from PBMCs. The CDR3 loop reads CASIGSGRWHTGELFF. The CDR3 DNA is TGTGCCAGTATTGGAAGCGGGAGGTGGCATACCGGGGAGCTGTTTTTT. The full variable domain, completed using reference TRBV19 and TRBJ2-2, is DGGITQSPKYLFRKEGQNVTLSCEQNLNHDAMYWYRQDPGQGLRLIYYSQIVNDFQKGDIAEGYSVSREKKESFPLTVTSAQKNPTAFYLCASIGSGRWHTGELFFGEGSRLTVL.